This TCR beta chain was recovered during a study of identical twins. The CDR3 has 16 residues. Germline loops: CDR1 MNHEY, CDR2 SVGAGI. Trimming pared 0 bases from V and 6 bases from J, leaving 14 bases between. Template switching created a universal primer site, and the cDNA included unique molecular identifiers. TCRdb reprocessed the 5' RACE reads via MiXCR and lists one record per CDR3 protein. The sample contains fewer than 450,000 distinct CDR3 sequences, approximately 10% of which appear only once. J is TRBJ1-4 and V is TRBV6-5; tentatively, D is TRBD1 (6 bases). What was sequenced was naive T cells sorted from blood. This TCR was sampled from a woman between 50 and 59 years old in good health. The CDR3 region is CASSYSIGTLDEKLFF. The DNA for the CDR3 is TGTGCCAGCAGTTACTCGATCGGGACATTAGATGAAAAACTGTTTTTT.